This entry lists 2 T cell receptor beta chains sequenced from one sample in a study of graft-versus-host responses after intestinal transplantation. Here immunoSEQ multiplex PCR was the method, and the copy in TCRdb shows in-frame clones only, minus some. This table holds 23,000 or so clones, about 94% found once. Specimen: PBMCs, collected roughly 30 days after intestinal transplant. The receptors were gathered from a human patient who received an intestinal transplant, so some T cells may come from the graft donor.

The chain links TRBV21-1 to TRBJ1-1; the table's D call, TRBD1, was not checked against the DNA. TRBV21-1 is a recognized pseudogene. The CDR3 length is 16 residues. CDR3 region: CVSSKNPSTGGTEAFF. As DNA, the CDR3 is TGTGTCAGCAGCAAAAACCCCTCGACAGGGGGCACTGAAGCTTTCTTT.

J is TRBJ2-1 and V is TRBV30; TRBD2 agrees at 10 bases. CDR1 is GTSNPN and CDR2 is SVGIG in the germline V gene (reference sequence). Trimming took 1 base from V and 1 from J; bases not matched to a gene: 7. The CDR3 is 17 residues long. The chain's CDR3 is CAWSGLLAGRSYNEQFF. The DNA of the CDR3 is TGTGCCTGGAGTGGTCTACTAGCGGGGCGATCCTACAATGAGCAGTTCTTC.